This T cell receptor beta chain was recorded in a study of human T cells and chemical hapten exposure. Study-level findings and limits: Patch test score rose with PT1 expanded TCRs, significant at 8, 16, 32, not 4. Unchanged with DPC sensitization were TCRs above 1 in 1000 frequency. Expanded TCRs created a significantly greater count of big CDR3 similarity clusters than controls did.

In the study's own analysis: Samples ranged from roughly 23,224 to 690,600 TCRs, with a median of 95,638. TCRdb called the RACE reads again in MiXCR, with one record for every CDR3 protein. These V and J calls rely on TCRdb rather than the paper's analysis. Among roughly 52,000 distinct CDR3 sequences listed, 8% to 13% were seen once. Time point described: patch test 1, 2 weeks after DPC sensitization. Treatment: therapeutic diphenylcyclopropenone sensitization with weekly scalp DPC. Extraction of total RNA was performed on unfractionated whole blood. This clonotype was seen more than once but under ten times. The antigen is not known. The sequencing used whole blood, collected in connection with sensitization to the hapten diphenylcyclopropenone (DPC). The receptor was isolated from a woman in her forties with alopecia areata. Some clones in this sample may be carry-over from other donors' samples.

CDR3 region: CSDPWRLAAQETQYF. The CDR3 DNA sequence: TGCAGTGATCCATGGAGGCTAGCGGCCCAAGAGACCCAGTACTTC. The genes are TRBV20-1 and TRBJ2-5; 7 nucleotides agree with TRBD2. V was clipped by 7 bases and J by 1 base; unmatched bases: 12. From germline, CDR1 is DFQATT and CDR2 SNEGSKA (reference sequence). The CDR3 runs 15 residues.